These 5 T cell receptor beta chains originate from one sample sequenced in a study of shared clonotypes between healthy human individuals. CD45RO-negative, CCR7-selected cells formed the naive CD8 fraction, which excluded terminally differentiated effector memory CD45RA+ cells. The data were produced by immunoSEQ multiplex PCR, yet TCRdb's version contains in-frame clones alone and is incomplete. Here the sample spans about 2 million clones, about 95% being singletons. Sequencing was done on a sample of naive CD8+ T cells sorted from blood. Every receptor here comes from a man between 18 and 29 years old in good health.

With regard to this clone: At one end, the junction sequence differs from germline, possibly due to a read error. This chain joins TRBV7-7 and TRBJ2-5; TRBD2 matches 8 bases. Per germline, CDR1 SSHAT and CDR2 FNYEAQ (reference sequence). This CDR3 comprises 16 residues. CDR3 DNA: TGTGCTAGCAGCCCGAGGCTGCGGGAGGAAGAGGAGACCCAGTACTTC. Amino acid sequence: CASSPRLREEEETQYF.

The chain is built from TRBV5-6 and TRBJ2-7; D possibly corresponds to TRBD2 (6 bases). The CDR3 length is 16 residues. Germline loops: CDR1 SGHDT, CDR2 YYEEEE. Trimming pared 1 base from V and 6 bases from J, leaving 20 bases between. The CDR3 sequence is CASSLPGTGGISEQYF. The CDR3 nucleotides read TGTGCCAGCAGCTTGCCCGGGACCGGGGGAATCTCCGAGCAGTACTTC.

CDR3 nucleotides: TGTGCCAGCAGTTTGGGGCCGGGGTTCAATCAGCCCCAGCATTTT. Its protein is CASSLGPGFNQPQHF. The chain carries TRBV27 and TRBJ1-5, with a possible D match to TRBD1 (5 bases). Germline V gene data show CDR1 as MNHEY and CDR2 as SMNVEV (reference sequence). Deletions cut 3 bases from V and 3 bases from J, with 12 bases between. The CDR3 length is 15 residues.

The rearrangement links TRBV7-6 to TRBJ2-1; 8 bases match TRBD2. The CDR3 contains 14 residues. Per germline, CDR1 SGHVS and CDR2 FNYEAQ. The junction had 2 bases not matched to a gene; V was cut back by 3 bases and J by 4 bases. The CDR3, as DNA: TGTGCCAGCAGCTTTAGCGGGACATACAATGAGCAGTTCTTC. Its protein is CASSFSGTYNEQFF. Using reference TRBV7-6 and TRBJ2-1 for the parts outside the CDR3, the full variable domain is GAGVSQSPRYKVTKRGQDVALRCDPISGHVSLYWYRQALGQGPEFLTYFNYEAQQDKSGLPNDRFSAERPEGSISTLTIQRTEQRDSAMYRCASSFSGTYNEQFFGPGTRLTVL.

J is TRBJ1-5 and V is TRBV28; tentative D call: TRBD1 (5 bases). In germline, CDR1 is MDHEN, CDR2 SYDVKM. The CDR3 totals 16 residues. V lost 2 bases to trimming and J lost 5 bases, with 16 bases between them. CDR3 in DNA: TGTGCCAGCAGTTTAAGGACATCTATAGCCGATCAGCCCCAGCATTTT. Translation gives CASSLRTSIADQPQHF.